This T cell receptor (beta chain) was sequenced in a study of Ad26.COV2.S vaccination and SARS-CoV-2 variants. Whole-study context: Donor allocation was to the COV1001 Ad26.COV2.S trial arm.

Generated by immunoSEQ multiplex PCR, the TCRdb table keeps only in-frame clones and is missing some. The sample shows around 270,000 clones, approximately 88% of them seen only once. J gave up 6 bases and V 2 bases, and 8 bases lay outside the gene matches. There are 16 residues in the CDR3. Germline loops: CDR1 MNHNS, CDR2 SASEGT. This sample's treatment: around 19 received Ad26.COV2.S at low or high dose, single or two shots; several received placebo; per-sample allocation not given. Sampling took place 63 days after the first vaccine or placebo injection. Boston provided a donor who was an adult aged 18-55 years. Vaccination used an Ad26 vector expressing Wuhan-strain SARS-CoV-2 spike.

Sequenced here: peripheral blood, sampled in a trial of Ad26.COV2.S vaccine versus placebo. The chain combines TRBV6-1 with TRBJ2-4; 9 nucleotides align to TRBD1. This receptor was taken from a person aged 18-60 years who received the Ad26.COV2.S COVID-19 vaccine or a placebo. This CDR3 reads CASSEKGQGSGNIQYF. The CDR3, as DNA: TGTGCCAGCAGTGAAAAGGGACAGGGTTCGGGAAACATTCAGTACTTC.